The 16 T cell receptor beta chains below all came from one sample that was sequenced in a study of shared clonotypes between healthy human individuals (dated by TCRdb to 2018 to 2020). Library generation was performed with the immunoSEQ multiplex PCR assay. TCRdb obtained this table from immuneACCESS and retained in-frame rearrangements with V and J assigned. These tables miss some clones; where compared with another copy, unresolved V genes account for less than half of the shortfall, and the remainder is unexplained. Within this sample are about 2.3 million clones, with 85% to 95% of them counted one time only. 0.39% of the sample is in the top ten clones. Sequences were obtained from naive CD4+ T cells from PBMCs. The sample's cell subset or site label is to be understood as: CD45RA+ positively selected. The receptor set was obtained from a young man in good health. Some clones in this sample may be carry-over from other donors' samples.

The chain links TRBV6-5 to TRBJ1-4; 7 bases are a match to TRBD1. The germline V gene encodes CDR1 MNHEY and CDR2 SVGAGI. This CDR3 is built from 15 residues. V lost 5 bases and J lost 10; bases outside the gene matches: 13. The CDR3 here is CASSRYQAGGVKLFF. The CDR3, as DNA: TGTGCCAGCAGTCGTTACCAGGCAGGGGGTGTAAAACTGTTTTTT.

This sequence joins TRBV11-3 and TRBJ1-1; the D is unclear. V dropped 1 base and J dropped 0 bases, with 18 bases sitting between them. The CDR3 sequence is 18 residues long. Per germline, CDR1 SGHNT and CDR2 YENEEA. CDR3 loop: CASSLAVGGLGMNTEAFF. The CDR3 DNA is TGTGCCAGCAGCTTAGCCGTGGGAGGCCTAGGTATGAACACTGAAGCTTTCTTT.

V and J are TRBV2 and TRBJ1-2; D is unclear. The germline V gene has CDR1 SNHLY and CDR2 FYNNEI. The CDR3 runs 13 residues. V lost 6 bases and J 2 bases, leaving 10 bases between the germline ends. CDR3 residues: CASRAGGNYGYTF. The CDR3, as DNA: TGTGCCAGCAGGGCAGGAGGGAACTATGGCTACACCTTC.

The chain's CDR3 is CASSSGPLYEQYF. The CDR3 DNA follows: TGTGCCAGCAGTTCCGGCCCACTCTACGAGCAGTACTTC. The chain joins TRBV6-6 to TRBJ2-7; D is uncertain. Between the trimmed V and J ends, which lost 4 bases and 3 bases, there was a span of 10 bases. The CDR3 spans 13 residues. Per the germline V gene, CDR1 is MNHNY and CDR2 is SVGAGI (reference sequence).

V usage is TRBV6-5 and J usage is TRBJ2-3; perhaps TRBD1 as D (6 bases). V was shortened by 6 bases and J by 10 bases, with 23 bases between the two germline ends. CDR1 and CDR2 from the germline V gene are MNHEY and SVGAGI. There are 15 residues in the CDR3. As DNA, the CDR3 is TGTGCCAGCAGAGCCCCGGGACAAAAAGCTGTCCCGCAGTATTTT. Protein product: CASRAPGQKAVPQYF.

The rearrangement links TRBV5-1 to TRBJ2-7; D ambiguous. The ends were cut back, 4 bases at V and 3 bases at J, with 14 bases in the middle. CDR1 and CDR2 (germline): SGHRS, YFSETQ. This CDR3 is 14 amino acids long. CDR3 DNA sequence: TGCGCCAGCAGCCCGCAGCAGGCCCTCTACGAGCAGTACTTC. Translation: CASSPQQALYEQYF.

V is TRBV27 and J is TRBJ1-2, with TRBD1 as a possible D gene (5 bases). Germline CDR1 is MNHEY and CDR2 is SMNVEV (reference sequence). V was cut by 6 bases and J by 3 bases, with 17 bases left in between. The CDR3 has 15 amino acids. CDR3 sequence (DNA): TGTGCCAGCAGCCCGGGAGGGACGACCGACTATGGCTACACCTTC. Its protein is CASSPGGTTDYGYTF.

The rearrangement links TRBV11-3 to TRBJ2-1; 8 positions agree with TRBD1. This CDR3 contains 16 residues. Germline V gives CDR1 SGHNT, CDR2 YENEEA. V was pared by 1 base and J by 4 bases, with 6 bases of the junction left unmatched. CDR3 residues: CASSLGFQGAYNEQFF. The CDR3 nucleotides are TGTGCCAGCAGCTTAGGGTTCCAGGGGGCGTACAATGAGCAGTTCTTC.

CDR3 DNA: TGCGCCAGCAGCTTGGTTTGGGGAGCCACTGAAGCTTTCTTT. Translated: CASSLVWGATEAFF. The V call is TRBV5-1, the J call TRBJ1-1; the D is unclear. Trimming cost V 0 bases and J 4 bases, with 10 bases left between them. The CDR3 runs 14 residues. Germline lookup yields CDR1 SGHRS and CDR2 YFSETQ.

The chain carries TRBV5-1 and TRBJ2-5; weak D call: TRBD2 (5 bases). The CDR3 runs 15 residues. Between the trimmed V and J ends, which lost 2 bases and 0 bases, there was a span of 11 bases. CDR1 SGHRS and CDR2 YFSETQ come from the germline V gene. The CDR3 sequence is CASSFAGKYQETQYF. The CDR3 nucleotides read TGCGCCAGCAGCTTCGCCGGGAAGTACCAAGAGACCCAGTACTTC.

V gene TRBV5-5 combines with J gene TRBJ1-5; 8 nucleotides agree with TRBD1. The CDR3 contains 18 residues. CDR1 and CDR2 from the germline V gene are SGHKS and YYEKEE (reference sequence). J lost 1 base, V lost 3 bases, and 12 bases had no gene match. CDR3 loop: CASSYTGQGGGSNQPQHF. The CDR3 DNA follows: TGTGCCAGCAGCTATACCGGACAGGGCGGGGGAAGCAATCAGCCCCAGCATTTT.

V is TRBV7-3 and J is TRBJ2-3; 10 bases match TRBD2. Germline V lookup: CDR1 SGHTA, CDR2 FQGTGA. V dropped 5 bases and J dropped 2; count of bases not matched to a gene: 10. The CDR3 spans 17 residues. This chain's CDR3 is CASSQGRTSGITDTQYF. The DNA for the CDR3 is TGTGCCAGCAGCCAAGGCCGCACTAGCGGGATCACAGATACGCAGTATTTT.

About this clone: Other DNA sequences within the sample encode an identical CDR3. V usage is TRBV7-9 and J usage is TRBJ1-1; D is ambiguous. Germline V gene lookup returns CDR1 SEHNR and CDR2 FQNEAQ (reference sequence). Trimming stripped 1 base from V and 5 bases from J, with 8 bases between. The CDR3 runs 13 residues. In DNA, the CDR3 is TGTGCCAGCAGCTTAGAAGCGGGGACTGAAGCTTTCTTT. Encoded protein: CASSLEAGTEAFF.

The chain recombines TRBV5-1 with TRBJ1-4, with D unresolved. V lost 4 bases to trimming and J lost 5 bases, with 12 bases between them. CDR1 is SGHRS and CDR2 is YFSETQ in the germline V gene. The CDR3 is 14 residues long. The CDR3 nucleotides read TGCGCCAGCAGCCCCGCGCCGCCGAATGAAAAACTGTTTTTT. Protein sequence: CASSPAPPNEKLFF.

The J gene is TRBJ2-6, the V gene TRBV18; D gene unclear. The CDR3 has 15 amino acids. Trimming shortened V by 4 bases and J by 1 base, and 8 bases separated the two germline ends. The germline V gene encodes CDR1 KGHSH and CDR2 LQKENI. The CDR3 bases are TGTGCCAGCTCACATCAGAAATCTGGGGCCAACGTCCTGACTTTC. Protein: CASSHQKSGANVLTF.

The V call is TRBV28, the J call TRBJ1-2; D possibly corresponds to TRBD1 (5 bases). V was cut by 3 bases and J by 0 bases, with 14 bases left in between. Germline CDR1 and CDR2: MDHEN and SYDVKM. The CDR3 runs to 16 residues. CDR3 amino acids: CASSFGGPTSNYGYTF. As DNA, the CDR3 is TGTGCCAGCAGTTTTGGGGGTCCCACATCTAACTATGGCTACACCTTC.